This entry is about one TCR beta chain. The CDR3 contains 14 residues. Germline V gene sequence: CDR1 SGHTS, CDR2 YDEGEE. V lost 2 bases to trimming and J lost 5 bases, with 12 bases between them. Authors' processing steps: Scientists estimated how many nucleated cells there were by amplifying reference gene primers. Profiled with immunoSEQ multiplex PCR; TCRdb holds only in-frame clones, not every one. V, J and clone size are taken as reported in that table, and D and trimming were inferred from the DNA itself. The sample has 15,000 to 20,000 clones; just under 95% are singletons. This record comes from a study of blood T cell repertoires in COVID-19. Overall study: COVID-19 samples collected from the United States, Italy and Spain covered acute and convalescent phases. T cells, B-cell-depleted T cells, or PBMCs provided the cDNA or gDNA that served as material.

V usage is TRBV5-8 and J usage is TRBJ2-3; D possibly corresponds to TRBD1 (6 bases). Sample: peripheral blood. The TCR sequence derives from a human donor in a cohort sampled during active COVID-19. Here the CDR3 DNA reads TGTGCCAGCAGCTTAGGGGGTCGGGTAGATACGCAGTATTTT. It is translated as CASSLGGRVDTQYF.